The 8 T cell receptor beta chains given below trace back to one sample, sequenced in a study of STAT5B mutations in CD4+ large granular lymphocyte leukemia. TCRdb's table, derived via immunoSEQ multiplex PCR, lists solely in-frame clones and lacks some. This table has 34,000 or so clones, about 85% appearing once. The sample was CD4+ T cells from blood buffy coats. Receptor source: a human donor in good health.

The chain carries TRBV25-1 and TRBJ2-3, with D unclear. Per the germline V gene, CDR1 is MGHDK and CDR2 is SYGVNS. The V end was cut by 2 bases, the J end by 3 bases, with 0 bases between. This CDR3 has 11 residues. CDR3 in amino acids: CASSETDTQYF. CDR3 nucleotides: TGTGCCAGCAGTGAAACAGATACGCAGTATTTT.

V usage is TRBV30 and J usage is TRBJ1-1; D is unclear. Germline CDR1 reads GTSNPN; CDR2 reads SVGIG (reference sequence). Trimming removed 3 bases at V and 3 bases at J, with 8 bases between. The CDR3 consists of 12 residues. In DNA, the CDR3 is TGTGCCTGGAGCCCCCGGGACACTGAAGCTTTCTTT. Encoded protein: CAWSPRDTEAFF.

This clone was observed once. This chain uses TRBV2 with TRBJ2-3, with TRBD2 matching over 7 bases. Unmatched junction bases numbered 12, after V lost 6 bases and J lost 0 bases. Germline V lookup: CDR1 SNHLY, CDR2 FYNNEI. CDR3 size: 17 residues. The chain's CDR3 is CASRKSGRPYSTDTQYF. DNA of the CDR3: TGTGCCAGCAGAAAATCCGGGAGGCCGTATAGCACAGATACGCAGTATTTT.

Here the CDR3 DNA reads TGTGCCTGGAGTCCCGGTCCAGGGGCCCAGTACTTC. This sequence encodes CAWSPGPGAQYF. The rearrangement uses TRBV30 and TRBJ2-5; D is perhaps TRBD1 (6 bases). The CDR3 has 12 amino acids. Germline lookup yields CDR1 GTSNPN and CDR2 SVGIG (reference sequence). V lost 2 bases to trimming and J lost 9 bases, with 13 bases between them.

The V call is TRBV7-3, the J call TRBJ2-1; D is unclear. Germline V lookup: CDR1 SGHTA, CDR2 FQGTGA. Between the trimmed V and J ends, which lost 5 bases and 11 bases, there was a span of 13 bases. CDR3 length: 12 residues. The CDR3 DNA follows: TGTGCCAGCAGCCCATCCGGAGCGCAGCAGTTCTTC. Translation: CASSPSGAQQFF. Variable domain in full (rest from reference TRBV7-3 and TRBJ2-1): GAGVSQTPSNKVTEKGKYVELRCDPISGHTALYWYRQSLGQGPEFLIYFQGTGAADDSGLPNDRFFAVRPEGSVSTLKIQRTERGDSAVYLCASSPSGAQQFFGPGTRLTVL.

The chain carries TRBV19 and TRBJ2-4; 9 nucleotides align to TRBD2. This CDR3 region has 18 residues. V was clipped by 3 bases and J by 0 bases; unmatched bases: 9. Germline V gene lookup returns CDR1 LNHDA and CDR2 SQIVND (reference sequence). This CDR3 reads CASSIWAGGDLAKNIQYF. In DNA form, the CDR3 reads TGTGCCAGTAGTATCTGGGCGGGAGGGGACCTAGCCAAAAACATTCAGTACTTC.

The rearrangement joins TRBV5-8 to TRBJ1-6; no reliable D call. The V end lost 2 bases, the J end lost 4 bases, and 7 bases lay between the germline ends. The CDR3 sequence is 14 residues long. Germline CDR1 reads SGHTS; CDR2 reads YDEGEE. The CDR3 loop reads CASSFARYNSPLHF. CDR3 in DNA: TGTGCCAGCAGCTTCGCTCGGTATAATTCACCCCTCCACTTT. Drawing the rest from reference TRBV5-8 and TRBJ1-6, the complete variable domain is EAGVTQSPTHLIKTRGQQATLRCSPISGHTSVYWYQQALGLGLQFLLWYDEGEERNRGNFPPRFSGRQFPNYSSELNVNALELEDSALYLCASSFARYNSPLHFGNGTRLTVT.

The chain recombines TRBV28 with TRBJ2-1, with D maybe TRBD2 (7 bases). Trimming cost V 10 bases and J 6 bases, with 16 bases left between them. This CDR3 has 13 amino acids. CDR1 and CDR2 (germline): MDHEN, SYDVKM. The CDR3 spells CANQGGARNEQFF. The CDR3 DNA reads as TGTGCCAACCAAGGGGGGGCACGCAATGAGCAGTTCTTC.